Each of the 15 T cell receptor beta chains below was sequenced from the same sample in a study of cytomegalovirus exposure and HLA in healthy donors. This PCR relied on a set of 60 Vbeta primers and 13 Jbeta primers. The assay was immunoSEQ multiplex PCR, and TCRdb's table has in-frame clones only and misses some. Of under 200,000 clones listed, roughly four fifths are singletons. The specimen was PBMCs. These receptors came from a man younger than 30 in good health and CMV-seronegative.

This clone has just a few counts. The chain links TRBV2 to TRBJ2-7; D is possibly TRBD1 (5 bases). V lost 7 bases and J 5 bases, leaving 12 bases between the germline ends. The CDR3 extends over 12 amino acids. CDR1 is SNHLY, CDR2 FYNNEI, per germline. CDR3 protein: CASIRVYDEQYF. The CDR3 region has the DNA TGTGCCAGCATCAGGGTATATGACGAGCAGTACTTC.

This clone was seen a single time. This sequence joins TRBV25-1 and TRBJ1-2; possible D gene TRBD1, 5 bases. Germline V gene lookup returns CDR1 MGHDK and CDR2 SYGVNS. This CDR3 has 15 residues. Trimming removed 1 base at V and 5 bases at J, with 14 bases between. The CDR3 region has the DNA TGTGCCAGCAGTGAATGGGGGGACTCTGCTTATGGCTACACCTTC. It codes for CASSEWGDSAYGYTF.

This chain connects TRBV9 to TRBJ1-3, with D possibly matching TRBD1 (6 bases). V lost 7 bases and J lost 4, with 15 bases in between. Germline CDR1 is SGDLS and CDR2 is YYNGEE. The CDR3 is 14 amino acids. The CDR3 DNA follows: TGTGCCAGCCGACCGGGGGGGCTCGGAAACACCATATATTTT. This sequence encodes CASRPGGLGNTIYF. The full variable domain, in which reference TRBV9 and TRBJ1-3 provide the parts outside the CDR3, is DSGVTQTPKHLITATGQRVTLRCSPRSGDLSVYWYQQSLDQGLQFLIQYYNGEERAKGNILERFSAQQFPDLHSELNLSSLELGDSALYFCASRPGGLGNTIYFGEGSWLTVV.

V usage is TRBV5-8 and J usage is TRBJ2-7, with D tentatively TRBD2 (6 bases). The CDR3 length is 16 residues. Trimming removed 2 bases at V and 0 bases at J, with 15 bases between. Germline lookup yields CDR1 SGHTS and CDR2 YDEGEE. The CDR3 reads CASSLVPGAGSYEQYF. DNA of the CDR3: TGTGCCAGCAGCTTAGTTCCGGGAGCGGGCTCCTACGAGCAGTACTTC.

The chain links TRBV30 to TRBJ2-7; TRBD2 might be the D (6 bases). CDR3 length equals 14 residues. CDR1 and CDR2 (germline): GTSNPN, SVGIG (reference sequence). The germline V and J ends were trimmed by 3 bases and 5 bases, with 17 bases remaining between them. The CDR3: CAWRPPGGTDEQYF. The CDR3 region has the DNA TGTGCCTGGAGGCCCCCGGGCGGGACGGACGAGCAGTACTTC.

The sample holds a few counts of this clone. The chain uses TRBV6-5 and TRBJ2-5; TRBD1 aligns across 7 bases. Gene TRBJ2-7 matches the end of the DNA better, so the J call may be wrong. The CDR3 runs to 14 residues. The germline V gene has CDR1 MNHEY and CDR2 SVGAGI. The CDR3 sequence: CASRNGQDSYEQYF. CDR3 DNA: TGTGCCAGCAGAAACGGACAGGACTCCTACGAGCAGTACTTC.

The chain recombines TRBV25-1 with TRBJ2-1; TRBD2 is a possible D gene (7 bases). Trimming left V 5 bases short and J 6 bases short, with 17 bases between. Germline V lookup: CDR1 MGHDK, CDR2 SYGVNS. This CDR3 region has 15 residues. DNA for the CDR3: TGTGCCAGCAGTCCCCTGAAGGGGGGGCCCAATGAGCAGTTCTTC. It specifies CASSPLKGGPNEQFF. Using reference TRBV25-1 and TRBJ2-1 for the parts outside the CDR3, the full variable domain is EADIYQTPRYLVIGTGKKITLECSQTMGHDKMYWYQQDPGMELHLIHYSYGVNSTEKGDLSSESTVSRIRTEHFPLTLESARPSHTSQYLCASSPLKGGPNEQFFGPGTRLTVL.

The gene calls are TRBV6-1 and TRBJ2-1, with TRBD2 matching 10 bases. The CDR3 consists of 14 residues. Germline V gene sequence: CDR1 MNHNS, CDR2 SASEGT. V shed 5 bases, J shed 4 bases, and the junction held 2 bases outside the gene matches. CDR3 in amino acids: CASSLAGAYNEQFF. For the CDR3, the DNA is TGTGCCAGCAGTCTAGCGGGGGCTTACAATGAGCAGTTCTTC.

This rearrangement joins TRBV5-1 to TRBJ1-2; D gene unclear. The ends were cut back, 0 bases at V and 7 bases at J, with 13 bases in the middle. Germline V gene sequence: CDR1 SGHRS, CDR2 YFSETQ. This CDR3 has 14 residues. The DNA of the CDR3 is TGCGCCAGCAGCTTGGGGGCAGCTCTAACTGGCTACACCTTC. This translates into CASSLGAALTGYTF.

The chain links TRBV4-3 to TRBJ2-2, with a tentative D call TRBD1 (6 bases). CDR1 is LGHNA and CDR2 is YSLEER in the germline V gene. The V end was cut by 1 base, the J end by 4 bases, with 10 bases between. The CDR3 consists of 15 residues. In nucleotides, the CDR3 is TGCGCCAGCAGCCAAGCGCGGACAGCCACCGGGGAGCTGTTTTTT. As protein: CASSQARTATGELFF.

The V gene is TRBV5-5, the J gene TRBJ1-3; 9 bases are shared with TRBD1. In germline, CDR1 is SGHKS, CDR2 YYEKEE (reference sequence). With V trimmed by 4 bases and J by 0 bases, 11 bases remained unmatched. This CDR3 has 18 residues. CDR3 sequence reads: CASSRLPDRGFSGNTIYF. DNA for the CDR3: TGTGCCAGCAGCCGCCTCCCGGACAGGGGATTCTCTGGAAACACCATATATTTT.

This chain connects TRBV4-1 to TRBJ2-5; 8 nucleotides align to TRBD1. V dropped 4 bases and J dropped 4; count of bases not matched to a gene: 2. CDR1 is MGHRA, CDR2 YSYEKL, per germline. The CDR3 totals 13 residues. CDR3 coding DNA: TGCGCCAGCAGCCTACAGGGGGGAGAGACCCAGTACTTC. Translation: CASSLQGGETQYF.

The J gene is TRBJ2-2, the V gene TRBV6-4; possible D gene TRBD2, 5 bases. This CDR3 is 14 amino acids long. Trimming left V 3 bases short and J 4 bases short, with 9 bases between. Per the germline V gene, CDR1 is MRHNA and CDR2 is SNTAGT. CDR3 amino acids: CASSEVGATGELFF. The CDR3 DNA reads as TGTGCCAGCAGTGAGGTGGGAGCCACCGGGGAGCTGTTTTTT.

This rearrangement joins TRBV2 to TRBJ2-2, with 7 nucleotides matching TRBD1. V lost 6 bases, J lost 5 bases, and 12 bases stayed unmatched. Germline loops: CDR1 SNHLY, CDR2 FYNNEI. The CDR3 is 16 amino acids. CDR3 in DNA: TGTGCCAGCAGAGGGCCAGGGGGAGAGGGGACCGGGGAGCTGTTTTTT. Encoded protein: CASRGPGGEGTGELFF.

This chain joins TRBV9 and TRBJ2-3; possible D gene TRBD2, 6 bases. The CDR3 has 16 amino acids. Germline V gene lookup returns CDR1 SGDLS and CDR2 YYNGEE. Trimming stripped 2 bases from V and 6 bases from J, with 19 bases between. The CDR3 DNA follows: TGTGCCAGCAGCGTCGTTGGGCGGGGTGTGATGGATACGCAGTATTTT. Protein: CASSVVGRGVMDTQYF.